This entry lists 18 T cell receptor beta chains sequenced from one sample in a study of blood T cell repertoires in COVID-19. Using immunoSEQ multiplex PCR, the repertoire was profiled, and TCRdb retains in-frame clones only, with some absent. Among about 300,000 clones listed, more than 80% were seen once. Sequences were obtained from peripheral blood. Every receptor here comes from a young man who had recovered from COVID-19.

The rearrangement links TRBV5-1 to TRBJ2-3; possibly TRBD1 for D (6 bases). The CDR3 contains 15 residues. The germline V and J ends were trimmed by 2 bases and 2 bases, with 12 bases remaining between them. Germline CDR1 SGHRS, CDR2 YFSETQ. The CDR3 nucleotides read TGCGCCAGCAGCTTAGGGGGATTCAACACAGATACGCAGTATTTT. This gives the protein CASSLGGFNTDTQYF.

The chain couples TRBV27 to TRBJ2-5; 10 nucleotides align to TRBD2. V was pared by 3 bases and J by 1 base, with 5 bases of the junction left unmatched. Germline V CDR1 and CDR2: MNHEY, SMNVEV (reference sequence). The CDR3 is 16 amino acids. The CDR3 is CASSFSLAGAQETQYF. The CDR3 coding sequence is TGTGCCAGCAGTTTTAGTCTAGCGGGGGCCCAAGAGACCCAGTACTTC.

This sequence joins TRBV11-3 and TRBJ2-5, with 7 positions matching TRBD1. The CDR3 has 15 amino acids. V was pared by 4 bases and J by 5 bases, with 10 bases of the junction left unmatched. Germline CDR1 is SGHNT and CDR2 is YENEEA. The CDR3 DNA sequence: TGTGCCAGCAGCTCAGGACCGACAGGGTGGGAGACCCAGTACTTC. As protein: CASSSGPTGWETQYF. The variable domain in full, completed from reference TRBV11-3 and TRBJ2-5, reads EAGVVQSPRYKIIEKKQPVAFWCNPISGHNTLYWYLQNLGQGPELLIRYENEEAVDDSQLPKDRFSAERLKGVDSTLKIQPAELGDSAVYLCASSSGPTGWETQYFGPGTRLLVL.

The chain employs TRBV6-5 and TRBJ1-1; tentative D call: TRBD1 (6 bases). The V end was cut by 5 bases, the J end by 4 bases, with 14 bases between. The CDR3 is 14 residues long. Germline V gives CDR1 MNHEY, CDR2 SVGAGI. This chain's CDR3 is CASSTGRGSTEAFF. For the CDR3, the DNA is TGTGCCAGCAGTACCGGCAGGGGTTCCACTGAAGCTTTCTTT.

The chain joins TRBV6-2 or TRBV6-3 to TRBJ2-5; 7 nucleotides line up with TRBD2. The V gene end was trimmed by 2 bases and the J gene end by 5 bases; junction bases not matched to a gene: 17. The CDR3 consists of 18 residues. Per germline, CDR1 MNHEY and CDR2 SVGEGT. CDR3 coding DNA: TGTGCCAGCAGTTACAACCCCCGGGGAGGGCCCGCCGGGGAGACCCAGTACTTC. Translating it yields CASSYNPRGGPAGETQYF.

This chain uses TRBV4-1 with TRBJ2-3; no firm D call. The CDR3 contains 13 residues. Germline V CDR1 and CDR2: MGHRA, YSYEKL. The V end was cut by 3 bases, the J end by 6 bases, with 10 bases between. The CDR3 region has the DNA TGCGCCAGCAGCCAGAAGACGCGGGATACGCAGTATTTT. Its translation is CASSQKTRDTQYF.

The chain couples TRBV15 to TRBJ1-1, with 7 bases aligning to TRBD1. Germline V gene sequence: CDR1 LNHNV, CDR2 YYDKDF (reference sequence). The ends lost 3 bases at V and 2 bases at J; junction bases unmatched: 6. The CDR3 sequence is 15 residues long. CDR3 residues: CATSRGTADNTEAFF. The CDR3 nucleotides read TGTGCCACCAGCAGGGGGACAGCAGATAACACTGAAGCTTTCTTT.

This clone was seen only a few times. CDR3 sequence reads: CASRTIRGPGQEQYF. CDR3 DNA: TGCGCCAGCAGAACGATCAGGGGTCCGGGTCAGGAGCAGTACTTC. V and J are TRBV10-1 and TRBJ2-7; weak D call: TRBD1 (6 bases). Germline V gene data show CDR1 as WNHNN and CDR2 as SYGVQD (reference sequence). This CDR3 contains 15 residues. The germline V and J ends were trimmed by 6 bases and 7 bases, with 22 bases remaining between them.

The rearrangement uses TRBV15 and TRBJ2-7, with 8 bases lining up with TRBD1. Trimming cost V 4 bases and J 4 bases; bases outside gene matches: 12. Germline assignment: CDR1 LNHNV and CDR2 YYDKDF (reference sequence). The CDR3 is made up of 16 amino acids. As DNA, the CDR3 is TGTGCCACCAGCAAGAATAGGGGCAGGGGGCTGTACGAGCAGTACTTC. It specifies CATSKNRGRGLYEQYF.

The V and J genes are TRBV4-1 and TRBJ1-1; 7 bases match TRBD1. The CDR3 is 14 amino acids. V trimming: 1 base; J trimming: 8 bases; junction bases outside the gene matches: 7. CDR1 is MGHRA and CDR2 is YSYEKL in the germline V gene. Written as DNA, the CDR3 is TGCGCCAGCAGCCAAGCTACCGACAGGGTGGAAGCTTTCTTT. Its protein is CASSQATDRVEAFF.

V and J are TRBV27 and TRBJ1-2, with TRBD1 identical over 10 bases. Unmatched junction bases numbered 14, after V lost 5 bases and J lost 5 bases. The germline V gene encodes CDR1 MNHEY and CDR2 SMNVEV (reference sequence). The CDR3 runs to 17 residues. CDR3 residues: CASSLTSSTGGLYGYTF. CDR3 nucleotide sequence: TGTGCCAGCAGTCTAACCAGTTCGACAGGGGGCTTATATGGCTACACCTTC.

This clone was counted a single time. This rearrangement joins TRBV14 to TRBJ2-7, with TRBD1 as a possible D gene (5 bases). The CDR3 runs to 14 residues. The ends were cut back, 1 base at V and 0 bases at J, with 7 bases in the middle. The germline CDR1 and CDR2 sequences are SGHDN and FVKESK. CDR3 sequence (DNA): TGTGCCAGCAGCCAAGTCGACAGCTCCTACGAGCAGTACTTC. It codes for CASSQVDSSYEQYF. Full variable domain (rest looked up from reference TRBV14 and TRBJ2-7): EAGVTQFPSHSVIEKGQTVTLRCDPISGHDNLYWYRRVMGKEIKFLLHFVKESKQDESGMPNNRFLAERTGGTYSTLKVQPAELEDSGVYFCASSQVDSSYEQYFGPGTRLTVT.

A few counts support this clone. This chain links TRBV29-1 with TRBJ2-2; 9 positions agree with TRBD1. CDR1 is SQVTM and CDR2 is ANQGSEA in the germline V gene. V gave up 3 bases and J gave up 3 bases; unmatched junction bases: 11. This CDR3 is 17 amino acids long. The CDR3 sequence is CSVEFPGQGYDTGELFF. In nucleotides, the CDR3 is TGCAGCGTTGAGTTTCCAGGACAGGGGTATGACACCGGGGAGCTGTTTTTT.

V gene TRBV16 combines with J gene TRBJ1-4; no firm D call. The CDR3 spans 16 residues. The germline V gene encodes CDR1 KGHSY and CDR2 FQNENV. V was pared by 1 base and J by 7 bases, with 16 bases between. The chain's CDR3 is CASSQFAASTLEKLFF. In DNA form, the CDR3 reads TGTGCCAGCAGCCAATTTGCGGCCTCCACACTTGAAAAACTGTTTTTT.

The J gene is TRBJ1-2, the V gene TRBV5-1; D is uncertain. Germline values: CDR1 SGHRS, CDR2 YFSETQ. Between the trimmed V and J ends, which lost 0 bases and 3 bases, there was a span of 9 bases. The CDR3 is made up of 14 amino acids. The CDR3 DNA follows: TGCGCCAGCAGCTTGGTACCGGTGGACTATGGCTACACCTTC. It is translated as CASSLVPVDYGYTF.

This chain joins TRBV10-3 and TRBJ1-6; a weak D match, TRBD1 (6 bases). Germline lookup yields CDR1 ENHRY and CDR2 SYGVKD. Trimming shortened V by 6 bases and J by 0 bases, and 12 bases separated the two germline ends. The CDR3 runs 16 residues. CDR3 bases: TGTGCCATCAGACAGGGTTTGAGCTCCTATAATTCACCCCTCCACTTT. Encoded protein: CAIRQGLSSYNSPLHF.

V usage is TRBV27 and J usage is TRBJ2-1; 7 nucleotides agree with TRBD2. Germline loops: CDR1 MNHEY, CDR2 SMNVEV (reference sequence). J was trimmed by 7 bases and V by 4 bases; bases with no gene match: 13. CDR3 size: 16 residues. This CDR3 reads CASSSSVAGVGNEQFF. The DNA of the CDR3 is TGTGCCAGCAGTTCTTCCGTGGCGGGAGTCGGGAATGAGCAGTTCTTC.

The genes are TRBV28 and TRBJ1-5, with D perhaps matching TRBD1 (5 bases). V lost 2 bases, J lost 5 bases, and 10 bases lay in between. CDR3 length equals 14 residues. The germline V gene has CDR1 MDHEN and CDR2 SYDVKM. The chain's CDR3 is CASSLSRVDQPQHF. The CDR3 nucleotides read TGTGCCAGCAGTTTAAGCAGGGTCGATCAGCCCCAGCATTTT.